The 8 T cell receptor beta chains reported below all come from one sample, sequenced in a study of PD-L1 blockade in urothelial cancer. The time point denotes: pretreatment peripheral blood. The assay was immunoSEQ multiplex PCR, and TCRdb's table has in-frame clones only and misses some. The table shows tens of thousands of clones, with around 87% occurring only once. Here the sequenced sample was PBMCs, taken around atezolizumab (anti-PD-L1) treatment. Source of these receptors: a man in his 60s with urothelial cancer.

The rearrangement joins TRBV2 to TRBJ2-2, with 8 bases aligning to TRBD1. The V and J ends lost 8 bases and 4 bases, in that order; junction bases with no gene match: 9. There are 15 residues in the CDR3. Germline values: CDR1 SNHLY, CDR2 FYNNEI. The CDR3 here is CASVTGTGSTGELFF. The CDR3, as DNA: TGTGCCAGCGTAACCGGGACAGGATCCACCGGGGAGCTGTTTTTT.

DNA of the CDR3: TGCAGCGTGCTAGGGATAGGGGGCGGCCAAGAGACCCAGTACTTC. Translating it yields CSVLGIGGGQETQYF. The V gene is TRBV29-1, the J gene TRBJ2-5; 7 bases fit TRBD1. The junction had 11 bases not matched to a gene; V was cut back by 6 bases and J by 1 base. Germline V gives CDR1 SQVTM, CDR2 ANQGSEA. The CDR3 contains 15 residues.

This chain joins TRBV27 and TRBJ2-7, with D perhaps matching TRBD2 (5 bases). Germline lookup yields CDR1 MNHEY and CDR2 SMNVEV (reference sequence). The CDR3 is 15 residues long. Trimming stripped 6 bases from V and 0 bases from J, with 15 bases between. CDR3 region: CASRSRAMSSYEQYF. For the CDR3, the DNA is TGTGCCAGCAGGTCGCGGGCCATGAGCTCCTACGAGCAGTACTTC.

This sequence joins TRBV2 and TRBJ2-2; 11 nucleotides align to TRBD2. CDR3 length: 15 amino acids. Germline V gene lookup returns CDR1 SNHLY and CDR2 FYNNEI. With 4 bases clipped from V and 6 bases from J, the junction kept 4 bases outside the gene matches. The CDR3 DNA is TGTGCCAGCAGTGCCCGTAGCGGGGGGGCCGGGGAGCTGTTTTTT. The encoded protein is CASSARSGGAGELFF.

CDR3 sequence: CASSPGLAGRGGGTYEQYF. CDR3 in DNA: TGTGCCAGCAGCCCCGGACTAGCGGGGAGAGGGGGGGGGACCTACGAGCAGTACTTC. This rearrangement joins TRBV4-2 to TRBJ2-7; 12 bases fit TRBD2. The CDR3 consists of 19 residues. The V segment lost 4 bases and the J segment 2 bases; nucleotides outside the gene matches: 15. Germline assignment: CDR1 LGHNA and CDR2 YNFKEQ.

The rearrangement joins TRBV7-2 to TRBJ2-4; 11 bases fit TRBD2. Trimming took 5 bases from V and 6 from J; bases not matched to a gene: 9. Looked up from germline, CDR1 is SGHTA and CDR2 is FQGNSA. The CDR3 runs to 16 residues. In DNA, the CDR3 is TGTGCCAGCAGCACGCTAGCGGGGGGCGGGGGAAACATTCAGTACTTC. The encoded protein is CASSTLAGGGGNIQYF.

This clone occurred once. In nucleotides, the CDR3 is TGTGCCAGCAGCTCAAGGGGGCCTATGAACACTGAAGCTTTCTTT. Translated, it gives CASSSRGPMNTEAFF. This rearrangement joins TRBV21-1 to TRBJ1-1; the table names TRBD1, a call not compared with the DNA. TRBV21-1 is a recognized pseudogene. The CDR3 is 15 amino acids.

The chain employs TRBV7-9 and TRBJ2-6; the D gene is possibly TRBD2 (6 bases). The CDR3 loop spans 16 amino acids. Trimming cost V 5 bases and J 2 bases, with 13 bases left between them. Germline CDR1 is SEHNR and CDR2 is FQNEAQ (reference sequence). CDR3 in amino acids: CASSPAWGAGANVLTF. The CDR3 DNA sequence: TGTGCCAGCAGCCCAGCATGGGGGGCTGGGGCCAACGTCCTGACTTTC.